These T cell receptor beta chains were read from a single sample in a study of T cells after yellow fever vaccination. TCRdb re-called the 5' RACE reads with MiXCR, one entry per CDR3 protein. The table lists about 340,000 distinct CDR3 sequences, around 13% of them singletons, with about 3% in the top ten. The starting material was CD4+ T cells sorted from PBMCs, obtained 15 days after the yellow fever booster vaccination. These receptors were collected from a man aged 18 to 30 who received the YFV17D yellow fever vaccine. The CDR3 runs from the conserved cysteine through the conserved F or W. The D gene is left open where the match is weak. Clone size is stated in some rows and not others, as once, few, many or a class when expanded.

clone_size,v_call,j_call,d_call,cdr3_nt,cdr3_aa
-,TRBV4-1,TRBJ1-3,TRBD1,TGCGCCAGCAGCCAGGCGGACAGGGACAGGAACACCATATATTTT,CASSQADRDRNTIYF
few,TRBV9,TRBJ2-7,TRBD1,TGTGCCAGCAGCGTAGACAGGGGTACTTCCTACGAGCAGTACTTC,CASSVDRGTSYEQYF
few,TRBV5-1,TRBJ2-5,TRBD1,TGCGCCAGCAGCGGCGCCGGGACAGGGGAAGAGACCCAGTACTTC,CASSGAGTGEETQYF
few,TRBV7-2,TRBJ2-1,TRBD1,TGTGCCAGCAGCCCCCGACAGGGATGGAATGAGCAGTTCTTC,CASSPRQGWNEQFF
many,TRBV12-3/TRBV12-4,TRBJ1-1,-,TGTGCCAGCAGTTTAGCTCTCGGGAACACTGAAGCTTTCTTT,CASSLALGNTEAFF
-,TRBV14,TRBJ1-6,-,TGTGCCAGCAGCCAAACACGCGGCGCTCGGACGGCTTATAATTCACCCCTCCACTTT,CASSQTRGARTAYNSPLHF
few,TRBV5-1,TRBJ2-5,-,TGCGCCAGCAGCGGTCCGGGCGGAGAAGAGACCCAGTACTTC,CASSGPGGEETQYF
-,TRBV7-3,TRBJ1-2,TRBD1,TGTGCCAGCAGCTTAGGGGACAGGGAGTATGGCTACACCTTC,CASSLGDREYGYTF
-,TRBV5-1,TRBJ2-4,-,TGCGCCAGCAGCTTGGAGGGGCCAGGAAACATTCAGTACTTC,CASSLEGPGNIQYF
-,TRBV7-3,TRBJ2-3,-,TGTGCCAGCAGCATCCAGGGATTAGATACGCAGTATTTT,CASSIQGLDTQYF
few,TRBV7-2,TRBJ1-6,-,TGTGCCAGCAGCACCTACGGTCCCCGGGTGTCACCCCTCCACTTT,CASSTYGPRVSPLHF
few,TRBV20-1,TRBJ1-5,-,TGCAGTGCTAGCAGGTTGGGACTTAGGAGCAATCAGCCCCAGCATTTT,CSASRLGLRSNQPQHF
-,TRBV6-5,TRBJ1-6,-,TGTGCCAGCAGTTACTCGAAGGCAGCCGATAATTCACCCCTCCACTTT,CASSYSKAADNSPLHF
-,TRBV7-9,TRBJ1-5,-,TGTGCCAGCAGCTTAGTTGGGAATAGCAATCAGCCCCAGCATTTT,CASSLVGNSNQPQHF
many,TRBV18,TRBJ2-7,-,TGTGCCAGCTCACCGGACAGCTCCTACGAGCAGTACTTC,CASSPDSSYEQYF
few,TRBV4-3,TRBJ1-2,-,TGCGCCAGCAGCCACCCCTCAGGAAGTGGCTACACCTTC,CASSHPSGSGYTF
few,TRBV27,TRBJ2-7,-,TGTGCCAGCAGTTTTCTCCCCGAAGGAGGCGAGCAGTACTTC,CASSFLPEGGEQYF
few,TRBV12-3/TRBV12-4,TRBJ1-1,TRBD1,TGTGCCAGCAGCTCCGGGACAGACCCCAACGCGAACACTGAAGCTTTCTTT,CASSSGTDPNANTEAFF
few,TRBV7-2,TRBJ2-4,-,TGTGCCAGCAGCTTAGCAGGCGGGGGCGCGAGAAACATTCAGTACTTC,CASSLAGGGARNIQYF
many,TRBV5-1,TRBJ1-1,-,TGCGCCAGCAGCGAGGGATTTGTGAACACTGAAGCTTTCTTT,CASSEGFVNTEAFF
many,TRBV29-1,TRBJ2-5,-,TGCAGCGTTACGACCGGGGAGACCCAGTACTTC,CSVTTGETQYF
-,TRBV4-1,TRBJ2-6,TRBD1,TGCGCCAGCAGCCAAGGGAGACAGGGGGCATCTGGGGCCAACGTCCTGACTTTC,CASSQGRQGASGANVLTF
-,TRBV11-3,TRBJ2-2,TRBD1,TGTGCCAGCACTTCCCCCTATGGGACAGGGCACACCGGGGAGCTGTTTTTT,CASTSPYGTGHTGELFF
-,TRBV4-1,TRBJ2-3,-,TGCGCCAGCAGCCATGCCCGGGGACGCTACACAGATACGCAGTATTTT,CASSHARGRYTDTQYF
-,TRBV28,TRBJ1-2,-,TGTGCCAGCAGAGGTTTCCGAGGGACCTTCTCTAACTATGGCTACACCTTC,CASRGFRGTFSNYGYTF
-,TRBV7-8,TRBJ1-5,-,TGTGCCAGCAGCCCAAGGGCCGGAACGTCACTGTATAGCAATCAGCCCCAGCATTTT,CASSPRAGTSLYSNQPQHF
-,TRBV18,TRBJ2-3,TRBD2,TGTGCCAGCTCACCGACTAGCCAGAGCACAGATACGCAGTATTTT,CASSPTSQSTDTQYF
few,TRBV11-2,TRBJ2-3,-,TGTGCCAGCAGCTTGGCGGCAAGCACAGATACGCAGTATTTT,CASSLAASTDTQYF
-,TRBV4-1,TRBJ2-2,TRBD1,TGCGCCAGCAGCCACGGGGTGGCAGGGGGCAAAACCGGGGAGCTGTTTTTT,CASSHGVAGGKTGELFF
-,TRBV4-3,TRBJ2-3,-,TGCGCCAGCAGCCAAGATCGGGGAGACGGCACAGATACGCAGTATTTT,CASSQDRGDGTDTQYF
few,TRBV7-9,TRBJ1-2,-,TGTGCCAGCAACCCCGGAGAACCCTACACCTTC,CASNPGEPYTF
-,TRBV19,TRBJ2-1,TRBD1,TGTGCCAGTAGTACCGGGACAGGGGTTGGTGAGCAGTTCTTC,CASSTGTGVGEQFF
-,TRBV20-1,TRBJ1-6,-,TGCAGTGCTAGAGACGGCGGGGCTGGTAATTCACCCCTCCACTTT,CSARDGGAGNSPLHF
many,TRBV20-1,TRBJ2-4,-,TGCAGTGCTAGTGGGGGAAGTCAGGCCAAAAACATTCAGTACTTC,CSASGGSQAKNIQYF
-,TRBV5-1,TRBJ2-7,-,TGCGCCAGCAGGGGATTCTTAAGGGACCAATACGAGCAGTACTTC,CASRGFLRDQYEQYF
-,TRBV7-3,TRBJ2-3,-,TGTGCCAGCAGCCCGGCCCCGGGGAGTAGCACAGATACGCAGTATTTT,CASSPAPGSSTDTQYF
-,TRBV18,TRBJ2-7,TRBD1,TGTGCCAGCTCTCCCTCTCGACAGGGGGCCTACGAGCAGTACTTC,CASSPSRQGAYEQYF
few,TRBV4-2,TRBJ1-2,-,TGTGCCAGCAGCTCCACAGTCGGGGAGGATGGCTACACCTTC,CASSSTVGEDGYTF
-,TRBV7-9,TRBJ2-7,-,TGTGCCAGCAGCTTTGGAGGGGCCCGGAGAGACGAGCAGTACTTC,CASSFGGARRDEQYF
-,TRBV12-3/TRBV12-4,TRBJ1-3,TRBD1,TGTGCCAACGTTGGGAGAACAGGGGGTAACTCTGGAAACACCATATATTTT,CANVGRTGGNSGNTIYF
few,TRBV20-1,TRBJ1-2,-,TGCAGTGCTAGAGGCATGGGATGGGGGTATGGCTACACCTTC,CSARGMGWGYGYTF
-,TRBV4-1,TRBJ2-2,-,TGCGCCAGCAGCCCGGGCCAGGTGGCCGGGGAGCTGTTTTTT,CASSPGQVAGELFF
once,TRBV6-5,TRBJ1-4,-,TGTGCCAGCAGTTATATGTCAACTAATGAAAAACTGTTTTTT,CASSYMSTNEKLFF
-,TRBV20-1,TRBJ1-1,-,TGCAGTGCTAGAGACCCCCCATACACTGAAGCTTTCTTT,CSARDPPYTEAFF